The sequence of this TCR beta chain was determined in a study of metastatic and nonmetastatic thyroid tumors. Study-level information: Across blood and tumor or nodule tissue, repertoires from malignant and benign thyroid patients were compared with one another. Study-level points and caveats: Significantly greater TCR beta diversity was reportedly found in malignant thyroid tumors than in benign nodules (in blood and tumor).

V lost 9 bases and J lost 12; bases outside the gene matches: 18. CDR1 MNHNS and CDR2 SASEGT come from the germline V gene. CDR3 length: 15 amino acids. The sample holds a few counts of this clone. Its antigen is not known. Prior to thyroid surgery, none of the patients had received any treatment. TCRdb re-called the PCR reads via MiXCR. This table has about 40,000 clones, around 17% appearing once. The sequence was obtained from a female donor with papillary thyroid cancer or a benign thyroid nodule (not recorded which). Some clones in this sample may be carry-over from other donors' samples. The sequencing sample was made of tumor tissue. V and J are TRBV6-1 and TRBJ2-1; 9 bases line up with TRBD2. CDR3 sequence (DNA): TGTGCCAGTAGTATAGGGGCGGGAGGGTCTTGGGGGCAGTTCTTC. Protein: CASSIGAGGSWGQFF.